This T cell receptor (beta chain) was obtained from a study of OX40 agonist ivuxolimab in advanced cancers. The sample holds one count of this clone. Trimming shortened V by 5 bases and J by 3 bases, and 14 bases separated the two germline ends. Germline V gene lookup returns CDR1 MNHEY and CDR2 SVGAGI. The CDR3 sequence is 14 residues long. Only in-frame clones appear in the TCRdb table, and some are missing; sequencing was by immunoSEQ multiplex PCR. The sample yields approximately 54,000 clones, more than 70% seen once. The chain has TRBV6-5 and TRBJ2-7; D remains unclear. The sample in question was CD4+ or CD8+ T cells sorted from blood, obtained in a trial of the OX40 agonist ivuxolimab. This clonotype originated in an adult with an advanced solid tumor such as melanoma, head and neck, liver or kidney cancer. The CDR3 region is CASSTPRTRYEQYF. The CDR3 coding sequence is TGTGCCAGCAGTACCCCGAGGACCCGCTACGAGCAGTACTTC.